The next 26 T cell receptor beta chains were all read from a single sample in a study of siplizumab effects on memory and regulatory T cells (dated by TCRdb to about 2019). The library was generated by the immunoSEQ multiplex PCR assay. TCRdb obtained this table from immuneACCESS and retained in-frame rearrangements with V and J assigned. These tables miss some clones; where compared with another copy, unresolved V genes account for less than half of the shortfall, and the remainder is unexplained. A total of over 70,000 clones appear in this sample, approximately 95% of them only once. 18% of the sample rests with the top ten. The sample was CD8+ T cells sorted from blood. The receptors originated from a human donor in good health.

V is TRBV13 and J is TRBJ2-5; 12 positions match TRBD2. Looked up from germline, CDR1 is PRHDT and CDR2 is FYEKMQ (reference sequence). The CDR3 runs to 19 residues. The trim removed 1 base at V and 5 bases at J, leaving 14 bases unmatched. This CDR3 is CASSLVSQVGLAGQETQYF. Here the CDR3 DNA reads TGTGCCAGCAGCTTAGTGAGCCAGGTGGGACTAGCGGGTCAGGAGACCCAGTACTTC.

V gene TRBV19 combines with J gene TRBJ2-1; 11 bases line up with TRBD2. The J segment lost 6 bases and the V segment lost 3 bases, leaving 4 bases of the junction unmatched. In germline, CDR1 is LNHDA, CDR2 SQIVND (reference sequence). The CDR3 loop spans 15 amino acids. Here the CDR3 reads CASSITSGSSNEQFF. The CDR3 bases are TGTGCCAGTAGTATCACTAGCGGGAGTAGCAATGAGCAGTTCTTC.

The chain recombines TRBV19 with TRBJ1-2; D call uncertain. The V end was cut by 6 bases, the J end by 8 bases, with 19 bases between. Germline values: CDR1 LNHDA, CDR2 SQIVND (reference sequence). The CDR3 loop spans 14 amino acids. In DNA, the CDR3 is TGTGCCAGTAGCTTGACTGTGAGCCTTGGGGGCTACACCTTC. Amino acid sequence: CASSLTVSLGGYTF.

V and J are TRBV5-6 and TRBJ1-1; weak D call: TRBD1 (6 bases). The CDR3 spans 14 residues. Germline V gene sequence: CDR1 SGHDT, CDR2 YYEEEE. V was trimmed by 4 bases and J by 4 bases, leaving 14 bases between them. This CDR3 is CASSGGGLGTEAFF. The CDR3 DNA is TGTGCCAGCAGCGGTGGGGGGCTCGGCACTGAAGCTTTCTTT. The full variable domain, rest sourced from reference TRBV5-6 and TRBJ1-1, is DAGVTQSPTHLIKTRGQQVTLRCSPKSGHDTVSWYQQALGQGPQFIFQYYEEEERQRGNFPDRFSGHQFPNYSSELNVNALLLGDSALYLCASSGGGLGTEAFFGQGTRLTVV.

This clone was detected only once. V and J are TRBV7-2 and TRBJ2-7; D gene ambiguous. With 3 bases removed from V and 3 bases from J, the gap between germline ends came to 12 bases. The CDR3 has 14 residues. The V gene's germline CDR1 is SGHTA and CDR2 FQGNSA. CDR3 amino acids: CASSFTGTYYEQYF. CDR3 coding DNA: TGTGCCAGCAGCTTCACCGGAACCTACTACGAGCAGTACTTC.

CDR3 sequence (DNA): TGTGCCAGCAGCGAAGGCACCTCCTACGAGCAGTACTTC. This encodes CASSEGTSYEQYF. The rearrangement uses TRBV14 and TRBJ2-7; D is unclear. Germline V gene sequence: CDR1 SGHDN, CDR2 FVKESK. V was shortened by 5 bases and J by 0 bases, with 8 bases between the two germline ends. CDR3 size: 13 residues.

The chain links TRBV27 to TRBJ2-7, with D perhaps matching TRBD1 or TRBD2 (5 bases each). This CDR3 spans 13 amino acids. Germline values: CDR1 MNHEY, CDR2 SMNVEV (reference sequence). Trimming cost V 6 bases and J 3 bases, with 12 bases left between them. CDR3 nucleotide sequence: TGTGCCAGCAGCGATGGGACGGGCTACGAGCAGTACTTC. Protein sequence: CASSDGTGYEQYF.

J is TRBJ2-2 and V is TRBV11-2; 9 bases align to TRBD2. V dropped 0 bases and J dropped 3; count of bases not matched to a gene: 5. Germline V lookup: CDR1 SGHAT, CDR2 FQNNGV. CDR3 length equals 17 residues. CDR3 amino acids: CASSLDNQREDTGELFF. The DNA of the CDR3 is TGTGCCAGCAGCTTAGATAACCAGCGGGAGGACACCGGGGAGCTGTTTTTT.

The chain has TRBV9 and TRBJ2-3; unclear D gene. Between the trimmed V and J ends, which lost 4 bases and 3 bases, there was a span of 15 bases. Germline V CDR1 and CDR2: SGDLS, YYNGEE. The CDR3 is 15 amino acids. The CDR3 DNA is TGTGCCAGCAGCATTCCAGGCAGCGCAACAGATACGCAGTATTTT. Its protein is CASSIPGSATDTQYF.

The chain is built from TRBV30 and TRBJ2-1; TRBD2 matches 9 bases. V lost 1 base and J lost 5; bases outside the gene matches: 6. The CDR3 is 15 amino acids. Germline CDR1 reads GTSNPN; CDR2 reads SVGIG (reference sequence). CDR3 bases: TGTGCCTGGAGTGGACCTAGCGGGACAAACAATGAGCAGTTCTTC. Translating it yields CAWSGPSGTNNEQFF.

About this clone itself: The sample contains more than one DNA sequence encoding this CDR3. V and J are TRBV5-1 and TRBJ2-1; the D is unclear. V lost 4 bases to trimming and J lost 2 bases, with 4 bases between them. This CDR3 region has 12 residues. Germline CDR1 and CDR2: SGHRS and YFSETQ. Here the CDR3 DNA reads TGCGCCAGCAGCGGGACCTACAATGAGCAGTTCTTC. Protein product: CASSGTYNEQFF. The full variable domain, in which reference TRBV5-1 and TRBJ2-1 provide the parts outside the CDR3, is KAGVTQTPRYLIKTRGQQVTLSCSPISGHRSVSWYQQTPGQGLQFLFEYFSETQRNKGNFPGRFSGRQFSNSRSEMNVSTLELGDSALYLCASSGTYNEQFFGPGTRLTVL.

CDR3 sequence reads: CASSLVSGYQETQYF. DNA for the CDR3: TGTGCCAGCAGCTTAGTATCAGGGTACCAAGAGACCCAGTACTTC. This chain uses TRBV7-2 with TRBJ2-5; TRBD1 is a possible D gene (5 bases). This CDR3 is 15 amino acids long. The ends were cut back, 1 base at V and 0 bases at J, with 9 bases in the middle. Germline V gene data show CDR1 as SGHTA and CDR2 as FQGNSA.

This rearrangement joins TRBV11-3 to TRBJ2-1; no clear D gene. The CDR3 extends over 13 amino acids. Between the trimmed V and J ends, which lost 5 bases and 7 bases, there was a span of 12 bases. Germline lookup yields CDR1 SGHNT and CDR2 YENEEA. In DNA, the CDR3 is TGTGCCAGCAGCAGGGCCCTCGGAAATGAGCAGTTCTTC. This translates into CASSRALGNEQFF.

This chain links TRBV21-1 with TRBJ2-1; the table names TRBD1, a call not compared with the DNA. TRBV21-1 is designated a pseudogene. The CDR3 has 13 residues. The CDR3 reads CASSKAGLNEQFF. CDR3 nucleotides: TGTGCCAGCAGCAAAGCGGGGCTCAATGAGCAGTTCTTC.

This rearrangement joins TRBV6-5 to TRBJ2-7; 7 nucleotides line up with TRBD2. V was pared by 1 base and J by 2 bases, with 8 bases of the junction left unmatched. Germline CDR1 reads MNHEY; CDR2 reads SVGAGI. The CDR3 is 16 amino acids. The CDR3: CASSYLAGVITYEQYF. CDR3 nucleotides: TGTGCCAGCAGTTACTTGGCGGGAGTAATAACCTACGAGCAGTACTTC.

In its sample, this clone was seen once. The chain uses TRBV19 and TRBJ2-7; 7 nucleotides align to TRBD1. The CDR3 loop spans 15 amino acids. Trimming cost V 5 bases and J 1 base; bases outside gene matches: 8. Germline V gene sequence: CDR1 LNHDA, CDR2 SQIVND (reference sequence). CDR3 nucleotide sequence: TGTGCCAGTAGTCCTAACAGGGGTTTGTCCTACGAGCAGTACTTC. Encoded protein: CASSPNRGLSYEQYF.

The chain uses TRBV7-6 and TRBJ1-1; D is uncertain. CDR1 and CDR2 (germline): SGHVS, FNYEAQ. V lost 1 base to trimming and J lost 7 bases, with 13 bases between them. The CDR3 is 14 residues long. CDR3 protein: CASSLGSAAGEAFF. The CDR3 DNA is TGTGCCAGCAGCTTAGGGTCGGCAGCTGGTGAAGCTTTCTTT.

V is TRBV10-3 and J is TRBJ2-7, with 10 bases lining up with TRBD2. This CDR3 has 16 residues. Germline V gives CDR1 ENHRY, CDR2 SYGVKD. V dropped 3 bases and J dropped 1; count of bases not matched to a gene: 6. CDR3 region: CAISDRRTSGSYEQYF. The CDR3 nucleotides are TGTGCCATCAGTGACCGACGGACTAGCGGATCCTACGAGCAGTACTTC.

The chain combines TRBV29-1 with TRBJ1-3; no firm D call. Germline CDR1 reads SQVTM; CDR2 reads ANQGSEA. The CDR3 contains 11 residues. V was pared by 0 bases and J by 7 bases, with 4 bases between. Written as DNA, the CDR3 is TGCAGCGTTGAAGATATGAACACCATATATTTT. Translated, it gives CSVEDMNTIYF. The full variable domain, its missing parts supplied by reference TRBV29-1 and TRBJ1-3, is SAVISQKPSRDICQRGTSLTIQCQVDSQVTMMFWYRQQPGQSLTLIATANQGSEATYESGFVIDKFPISRPNLTFSTLTVSNMSPEDSSIYLCSVEDMNTIYFGEGSWLTVV.

The chain's CDR3 is CASSQRDLNTDTQYF. The CDR3 DNA is TGCGCCAGCAGCCAGCGGGACTTAAACACAGATACGCAGTATTTT. This chain connects TRBV5-1 to TRBJ2-3; 7 nucleotides align to TRBD2. With 4 bases clipped from V and 2 bases from J, the junction kept 7 bases outside the gene matches. The CDR3 is 15 residues long. Germline CDR1 SGHRS, CDR2 YFSETQ.

The chain uses TRBV11-3 and TRBJ2-7, with a tentative D call TRBD2 (6 bases). Germline V CDR1 and CDR2: SGHNT, YENEEA. V lost 3 bases and J 3 bases, leaving 12 bases between the germline ends. The CDR3 has 14 amino acids. CDR3 in amino acids: CASSFPGANYEQYF. CDR3 nucleotides: TGTGCCAGCAGCTTCCCGGGAGCCAACTACGAGCAGTACTTC. The full variable domain, its missing parts supplied by reference TRBV11-3 and TRBJ2-7, is EAGVVQSPRYKIIEKKQPVAFWCNPISGHNTLYWYLQNLGQGPELLIRYENEEAVDDSQLPKDRFSAERLKGVDSTLKIQPAELGDSAVYLCASSFPGANYEQYFGPGTRLTVT.

The chain recombines TRBV10-2 with TRBJ1-1; D is perhaps TRBD1 (6 bases). The CDR3 sequence is 14 residues long. V lost 6 bases, J lost 0 bases, and 11 bases lay in between. CDR1 is WSHSY and CDR2 is SAAADI in the germline V gene. CDR3 sequence (DNA): TGCGCCAGCAGACCGGGGGGCCTGAACACTGAAGCTTTCTTT. Amino acids: CASRPGGLNTEAFF.

Only a few counts were recorded for this clone. The chain links TRBV5-1 to TRBJ2-2; TRBD1 aligns across 11 bases. CDR1 and CDR2 (germline): SGHRS, YFSETQ. CDR3 size: 15 residues. The junction had 7 bases not matched to a gene; V was cut back by 3 bases and J by 9 bases. CDR3 protein: CASSWGTGGDRELFF. The DNA for the CDR3 is TGCGCCAGCAGCTGGGGGACAGGGGGTGACCGGGAGCTGTTTTTT.

The chain recombines TRBV11-2 with TRBJ2-4, with D possibly matching TRBD2 (6 bases). The V end was cut by 6 bases, the J end by 3 bases, with 21 bases between. CDR3 length: 17 residues. Per germline, CDR1 SGHAT and CDR2 FQNNGV. CDR3 amino acids: CASRSPEGRIGKNIQYF. DNA for the CDR3: TGTGCCAGCAGATCACCGGAGGGGCGGATAGGCAAAAACATTCAGTACTTC.

The gene calls are TRBV19 and TRBJ1-2, with 9 bases that match TRBD1. The CDR3 length is 13 residues. After removal of 3 bases from V and 10 bases from J, the junction contained 6 bases not matched to a gene. Looked up from germline, CDR1 is LNHDA and CDR2 is SQIVND (reference sequence). The CDR3: CASSMGQGSYYTF. The CDR3 DNA reads as TGTGCCAGTAGTATGGGACAGGGATCTTACTACACCTTC.

About this clone: Other DNA sequences within the sample encode an identical CDR3. V is TRBV12-5 and J is TRBJ1-2; no firm D call. There are 12 residues in the CDR3. V gave up 1 base and J gave up 6 bases, with 6 bases separating them. In germline, CDR1 is LGHNT, CDR2 FRNRAP. CDR3 nucleotides: TGTGCTAGTGGTTTGGACTCCGATGGCTACACCTTC. It translates to CASGLDSDGYTF.